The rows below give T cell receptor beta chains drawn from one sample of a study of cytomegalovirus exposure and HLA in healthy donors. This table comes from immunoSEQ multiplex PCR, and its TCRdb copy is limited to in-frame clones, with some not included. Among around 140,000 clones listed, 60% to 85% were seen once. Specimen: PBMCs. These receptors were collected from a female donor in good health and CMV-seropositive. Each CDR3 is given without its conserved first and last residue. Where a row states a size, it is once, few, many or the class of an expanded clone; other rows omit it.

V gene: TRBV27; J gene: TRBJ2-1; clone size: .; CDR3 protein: ASSRGLAGDYNEQF
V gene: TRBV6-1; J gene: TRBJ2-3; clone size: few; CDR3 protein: ASRPLAGGLDTQY
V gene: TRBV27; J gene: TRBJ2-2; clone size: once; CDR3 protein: ASSVTGGYLANTGELF
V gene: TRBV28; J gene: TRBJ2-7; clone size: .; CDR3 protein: ASSLIQAGEQY
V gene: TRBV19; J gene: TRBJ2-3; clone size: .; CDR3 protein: ASSIMAGGAADTQY
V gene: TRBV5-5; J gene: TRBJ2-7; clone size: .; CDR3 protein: ASSLEASGNYEQY
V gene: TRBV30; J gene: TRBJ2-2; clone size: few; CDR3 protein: AWSLVGLGGGELF
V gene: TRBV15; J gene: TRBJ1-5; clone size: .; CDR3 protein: ATSSETGAPKDSNQPQH
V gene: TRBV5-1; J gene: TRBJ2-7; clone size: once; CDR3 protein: ASSWGQGDYEQY
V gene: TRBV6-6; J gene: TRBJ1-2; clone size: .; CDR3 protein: ASSYPQLQYGYT
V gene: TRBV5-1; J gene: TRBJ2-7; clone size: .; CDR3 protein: ASSLTSGRYEQY
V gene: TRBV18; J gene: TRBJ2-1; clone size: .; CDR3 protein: ASSPTSGHNEQF
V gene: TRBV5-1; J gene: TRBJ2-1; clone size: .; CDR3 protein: ASSPSGGLGVNNEQF
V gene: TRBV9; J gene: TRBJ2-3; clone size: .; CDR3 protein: ASSVGRVVTDTQY